What follows is one T cell receptor (beta chain) and its context. Its specificity is unknown. The entry originates in a study of STAT5B mutations in CD4+ large granular lymphocyte leukemia. About the study: The CDR3 'QG' motif was associated with a particular HLA allele among healthy donors. Findings of the study overall: Data were not HLA-matched across samples. Without putative leukemic clones, patient CD4-sorted repertoires remained more clonal than healthy CD4+ repertoires.

In the study's own analysis: Productive clonotypes were detectable down to 2.59 x 10-5 frequency. Assay used: immunoSEQ multiplex PCR; TCRdb lists only in-frame clones, some missing. V, J and clone size were drawn from that table, and D and trimming were deduced from the DNA. The table lists nearly 30,000 clones, roughly three quarters of them singletons. Germline V gene data show CDR1 as MNHNY and CDR2 as SVGAGI (reference sequence). Trimming left V 6 bases short and J 4 bases short, with 12 bases between. The CDR3 consists of 13 residues. The source material was CD4+ T cells from blood buffy coats. This sequence originates from a human donor in good health. The chain is built from TRBV6-6 and TRBJ2-5, with D maybe TRBD2 (5 bases). The CDR3: CASSDRGPETQYF. CDR3 bases: TGTGCCAGCAGCGATCGGGGTCCAGAGACCCAGTACTTC.